The sequence of this T cell receptor (beta chain) was determined in a study of blood T cell repertoires in COVID-19. Assay used: immunoSEQ multiplex PCR; TCRdb lists only in-frame clones, some missing. In the table there are just over 200,000 clones, around 80% of which are singletons. The CDR3 length is 13 residues. V shed 5 bases and J shed 0 bases, with 8 bases lying between them. Germline V gene lookup returns CDR1 SGHTA and CDR2 FQGNSA. Input material: peripheral blood. J is TRBJ2-7 and V is TRBV7-2; D remains ambiguous. The TCR was taken from a woman between 65 and 79 years old with acute or convalescent COVID-19. The CDR3 here is CASSHPSSYEQYF. DNA for the CDR3: TGTGCCAGCAGCCACCCTAGCTCCTACGAGCAGTACTTC. Complete variable domain (other parts from reference TRBV7-2 and TRBJ2-7): GAGVSQSPSNKVTEKGKDVELRCDPISGHTALYWYRQSLGQGLEFLIYFQGNSAPDKSGLPSDRFSAERTGGSVSTLTIQRTQQEDSAVYLCASSHPSSYEQYFGPGTRLTVT.